A selection of T cell receptor beta chains follows, all from one sample in a study of T cells after yellow fever vaccination. Via MiXCR, TCRdb re-called the 5' RACE reads, giving one row per CDR3 protein. The table has approximately 300,000 distinct CDR3 sequences, about 11% seen once; the top ten hold about 3.3%. The specimen was CD4+ T cells sorted from PBMCs, collected 45 days after the yellow fever booster vaccination. The receptors were sampled from a man aged 18 to 30 who received the YFV17D yellow fever vaccine. CDR3s include the opening cysteine and the closing phenylalanine or tryptophan. D genes are given only for firm matches. Not all rows give a size; the values are once, few, many and, for expanded clones, a class.

clone_size | d_call | j_call | v_call | cdr3_nt | cdr3_aa
- | - | TRBJ2-2 | TRBV7-2 | TGTGCCAGCAGCCCAGGACCAGGAGACGGGGAGCTGTTTTTT | CASSPGPGDGELFF
- | - | TRBJ1-2 | TRBV28 | TGTGCCACCATGGGCAGGAACTATGGCTACACCTTC | CATMGRNYGYTF
- | TRBD1 | TRBJ1-6 | TRBV9 | TGTGCCAGCAGCTCCCCGGGACAGGCGGAGGGTTCACCCCTCCACTTT | CASSSPGQAEGSPLHF
many | - | TRBJ1-1 | TRBV5-1 | TGCGCCAGCAGCTTGATAGGGCTCGGGGCCATGAACACTGAAGCTTTCTTT | CASSLIGLGAMNTEAFF
- | - | TRBJ2-5 | TRBV21-1 | TGTGCCAGCAGCAAACAGTCCCGGAGGGTCCAAGAGACCCAGTACTTC | CASSKQSRRVQETQYF
once | - | TRBJ1-2 | TRBV7-9 | TGTGCCAGCAGCTTATACCCGGGGCACTATGGCTACACCTTC | CASSLYPGHYGYTF
- | - | TRBJ2-2 | TRBV18 | TGTGCCAGCTCATCCGCTACGGGGGGCACGAACACCGGGGAGCTGTTTTTT | CASSSATGGTNTGELFF
few | TRBD2 | TRBJ2-5 | TRBV5-1 | TGCGCCAGCAGCCCAAGACTAGCGGGGGCTTCGGGTGAGACCCAGTACTTC | CASSPRLAGASGETQYF
- | - | TRBJ1-5 | TRBV20-1 | TGCAGTGCTAGAGCCATGGGCAATCAGCCCCAGCATTTT | CSARAMGNQPQHF
many | TRBD2 | TRBJ2-1 | TRBV6-5 | TGTGCCAGCAGTTGGACTAGCGGGACCTACAATGAGCAGTTCTTC | CASSWTSGTYNEQFF
- | - | TRBJ2-5 | TRBV4-3 | TGCGCCAGCAGCCAAGACTTTGGAGAGACCCAGTACTTC | CASSQDFGETQYF
- | - | TRBJ2-7 | TRBV7-9 | TGTGCCAGCAGCTTAGGCACCGTAGACTACGAGCAGTACTTC | CASSLGTVDYEQYF
few | TRBD1 | TRBJ2-6 | TRBV10-3 | TGTGCCATTCGGGACAGTCTCTCTGGGGCCAACGTCCTGACTTTC | CAIRDSLSGANVLTF
few | TRBD1 | TRBJ1-2 | TRBV5-6 | TGTGCCAGCAGCTTGGCTGGGACAGGGGGCGCTGGCTACACCTTC | CASSLAGTGGAGYTF
few | - | TRBJ1-1 | TRBV21-1 | TGTGCCAGCAGCAAAGCAGTGAGGGAAGAGCCTGAAGCTTTCTTT | CASSKAVREEPEAFF
few | TRBD1 | TRBJ2-7 | TRBV12-3/TRBV12-4 | TGTGCCAGCAGTTTATGGGACAGTGGGTACGAGCAGTACTTC | CASSLWDSGYEQYF
few | - | TRBJ1-2 | TRBV7-3 | TGTGCCAGCAGCCCCAGCAGGACCGGGAACTATGGCTACACCTTC | CASSPSRTGNYGYTF
- | - | TRBJ1-6 | TRBV4-1 | TGCGCCAGCAGCTCCACCAGGAACTTTAATTCACCCCTCCACTTT | CASSSTRNFNSPLHF
- | TRBD1 | TRBJ2-3 | TRBV5-1 | TGCGCCAGCAGCCCCTGGGACAGAACAGATACGCAGTATTTT | CASSPWDRTDTQYF
many | - | TRBJ1-1 | TRBV12-3/TRBV12-4 | TGTGCCAGCAGAGATCAGGGGAGTACTGAAGCTTTCTTT | CASRDQGSTEAFF
few | - | TRBJ1-1 | TRBV2 | TGTGCCAGCAATAGGGTGAACACTGAAGCTTTCTTT | CASNRVNTEAFF
few | TRBD2 | TRBJ2-1 | TRBV29-1 | TGCAGCGTTGCCGACGGGGGGGCCTTTTATGAGCAGTTCTTC | CSVADGGAFYEQFF
many | - | TRBJ2-7 | TRBV7-2 | TGTGCCAGCAGCTTAGTAGGGGCCTACGAGCAGTACTTC | CASSLVGAYEQYF
- | - | TRBJ1-1 | TRBV19 | TGTGCCAGCGCCTCTTCAAAAAAGAACACTGAAGCTTTCTTT | CASASSKKNTEAFF
many | - | TRBJ2-1 | TRBV6-4 | TGTGCCAGCAGTGACTATGATGAGCAGTTCTTC | CASSDYDEQFF
few | TRBD1 | TRBJ1-5 | TRBV12-3/TRBV12-4 | TGTGCCAGCAGTCCAACAGGGGCTCGCCAGCCCCAGCATTTT | CASSPTGARQPQHF
- | TRBD1 | TRBJ1-3 | TRBV7-2 | TGTGCCAGCAGCCCACAGGGGATCCCTGGAAACACCATATATTTT | CASSPQGIPGNTIYF
- | - | TRBJ2-3 | TRBV7-2 | TGTGCCAGCAGCCCCATACGGGAAAGCACAGATACGCAGTATTTT | CASSPIRESTDTQYF
- | - | TRBJ1-1 | TRBV7-2 | TGTGCCAGCAGCTCAGGACTGGAGAACACTGAAGCTTTCTTT | CASSSGLENTEAFF
few | - | TRBJ2-2 | TRBV3-1 | TGTGCCAGCAGACCGAGCCATGGAACTGGGGAGCTGTTTTTT | CASRPSHGTGELFF
- | - | TRBJ2-1 | TRBV7-2 | TGTGCCAGCAGCTCCCCCTCAGACAGGTGTTTGTTCTTC | CASSSPSDRCLFF
- | - | TRBJ2-5 | TRBV6-1 | TGTGCCAGCACCGAACCGCGGACCCAAGAGACCCAGTACTTC | CASTEPRTQETQYF
many | - | TRBJ2-1 | TRBV19 | TGTGCCAGTAGTATTTCGGGGGCTCCTTGGGATGAGCAGTTCTTC | CASSISGAPWDEQFF
few | - | TRBJ1-1 | TRBV18 | TGTGCCAGCTCACCAAATTTAGGGGCTAGGAACACTGAAGCTTTCTTT | CASSPNLGARNTEAFF
many | - | TRBJ1-1 | TRBV20-1 | TGCAGTGCTAGTTTGGGGAGGGGTGCCACTGAAGCTTTCTTT | CSASLGRGATEAFF
- | - | TRBJ1-4 | TRBV20-1 | TGCAGTGCAGGGCAGGGCAATGAAAAACTGTTTTTT | CSAGQGNEKLFF
- | - | TRBJ2-2 | TRBV23-1 | - | CASSSEDRVLAPGSCFF
many | - | TRBJ2-3 | TRBV11-3 | TGTGCCAGCAGCTTACAAGGGACCGCCACAGATACGCAGTATTTT | CASSLQGTATDTQYF
many | TRBD1 | TRBJ2-3 | TRBV27 | TGTGCCAGCAGTTTTACAGGGGTCGATACGCAGTATTTT | CASSFTGVDTQYF
many | - | TRBJ2-3 | TRBV5-1 | TGCGCCAGCAGCACGGCGGACCAGAGCACAGATACGCAGTATTTT | CASSTADQSTDTQYF
many | - | TRBJ2-7 | TRBV5-1 | TGCGCCAGCAGCTTGGCGGCGGGTGTGGACCCCTACGAGCAGTACTTC | CASSLAAGVDPYEQYF
- | - | TRBJ1-2 | TRBV20-1 | TGCAGTGCTAGACGGGGGCGCGACTATGGCTACACCTTC | CSARRGRDYGYTF
few | - | TRBJ2-3 | TRBV4-1 | TGCGCCAGCAGCCAGGCAGGTTTTTCTAGCACAGATACGCAGTATTTT | CASSQAGFSSTDTQYF
many | - | TRBJ2-3 | TRBV9 | TGTGCCAGCAGCTCCTCTCCCCGAAGGTCTAGCACAGATACGCAGTATTTT | CASSSSPRRSSTDTQYF
- | TRBD2 | TRBJ2-1 | TRBV7-2 | TGTGCCAGCAGCCGATCGGGGGGGCCGGGGTTCTTC | CASSRSGGPGFF
few | - | TRBJ2-3 | TRBV5-6 | TGTGCCAGCAGCTGGGAAAGCAGCACAGATACGCAGTATTTT | CASSWESSTDTQYF
many | - | TRBJ2-1 | TRBV7-9 | TGTGCCAGCAGCTTACTGAGGGAGAGGTCCTACAATGAGCAGTTCTTC | CASSLLRERSYNEQFF
- | - | TRBJ2-1 | TRBV19 | TGTGCTACGACAGGCTACTCCTACAATGAGCAGTTCTTC | CATTGYSYNEQFF
many | TRBD1 | TRBJ2-1 | TRBV7-3 | TGTGCCAGCAGCCAACAGGGGAATGAGCAGTTCTTC | CASSQQGNEQFF
many | - | TRBJ2-7 | TRBV7-8 | TGTGCCAGCAGTTATGAATTTCGCTACGAGCAGTACTTC | CASSYEFRYEQYF
many | - | TRBJ2-7 | TRBV21-1 | TGTGCCAGCCGCCCTAGCGGGGGGTACGATAGCTCCTACGAGCAGTACTTC | CASRPSGGYDSSYEQYF
- | - | TRBJ2-1 | TRBV15 | TGTGCCACCAGCAGAGCTGCCCCAAATGAGCAGTTCTTC | CATSRAAPNEQFF
- | - | TRBJ1-5 | TRBV2 | TGTGCCAGCAGTGAACCCCGGGGACTTAACAATCAGCCCCAGCATTTT | CASSEPRGLNNQPQHF
- | - | TRBJ1-1 | TRBV7-2 | TGTGCCAGCAGCCCCCGTAGGGTGGCCACTGAAGCTTTCTTT | CASSPRRVATEAFF
many | TRBD1 | TRBJ1-1 | TRBV6-2/TRBV6-3 | TGTGCCAGCTCCGACAGGGGAGAAGCTTTCTTT | CASSDRGEAFF
few | TRBD1 | TRBJ2-7 | TRBV18 | TGTGCCAGCTCGCCGAGCGGACAGGGATCCTACGAGCAGTACTTC | CASSPSGQGSYEQYF
- | TRBD1 | TRBJ1-1 | TRBV19 | TGTGCCAGCCGGTCGACAGGGACCACTGAAGCTTTCTTT | CASRSTGTTEAFF
- | - | TRBJ2-3 | TRBV20-1 | TGCAGTGCTGGAGGGGGGGGTATAGATACGCAGTATTTT | CSAGGGGIDTQYF